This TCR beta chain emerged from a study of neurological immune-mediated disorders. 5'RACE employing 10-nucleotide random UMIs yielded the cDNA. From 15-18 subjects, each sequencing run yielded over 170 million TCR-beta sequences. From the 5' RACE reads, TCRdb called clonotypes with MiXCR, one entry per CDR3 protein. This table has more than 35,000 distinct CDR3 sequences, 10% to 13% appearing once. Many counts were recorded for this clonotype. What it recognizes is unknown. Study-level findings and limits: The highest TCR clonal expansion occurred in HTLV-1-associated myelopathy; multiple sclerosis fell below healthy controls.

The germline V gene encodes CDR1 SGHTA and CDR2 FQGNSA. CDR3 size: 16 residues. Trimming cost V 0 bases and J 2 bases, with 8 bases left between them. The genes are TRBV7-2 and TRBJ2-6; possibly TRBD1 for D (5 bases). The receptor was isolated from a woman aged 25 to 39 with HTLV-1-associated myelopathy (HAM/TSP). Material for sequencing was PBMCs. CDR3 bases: TGTGCCAGCAGCTTAGCGGTCAGGGCTGGGGCCAACGTCCTGACTTTC. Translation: CASSLAVRAGANVLTF.